This entry lists 32 T cell receptor beta chains sequenced from one sample in a study of T cells in Graves' hyperthyroidism and ophthalmopathy. RNA transcripts yielded amplified TCR beta CDR3 regions. The TCR CDR3 was amplified in a first-round RT-PCR using the HTBI primer set. Each CDR3 protein is one row after TCRdb ran MiXCR on the multiplex PCR reads. The sample gives hundreds of thousands of distinct CDR3 sequences, about 45% of which show up once; 8% to 8.5% is in the top ten. Sequencing used peripheral blood or thyroid tissue (not recorded which). These receptors all come from a woman aged 18-30 years with Graves' hyperthyroidism.

CDR3 coding DNA: TGTGCCAATTACCCGACTAGCGGGGCGAACACCGGGGAGCTGTTTTTT. This gives the protein CANYPTSGANTGELFF. The chain combines TRBV7-9 with TRBJ2-2; 11 nucleotides align to TRBD2. Looked up from germline, CDR1 is SEHNR and CDR2 is FQNEAQ (reference sequence). The CDR3 totals 16 residues. The ends lost 10 bases at V and 0 bases at J; junction bases unmatched: 7.

The chain has TRBV7-9 and TRBJ1-4; a possible D gene is TRBD1 (5 bases). Trimming removed 2 bases at V and 7 bases at J, with 11 bases between. This CDR3 contains 14 residues. In germline, CDR1 is SEHNR, CDR2 FQNEAQ (reference sequence). Here the CDR3 DNA reads TGTGCCAGCAGCTTATCAGGGAACACTGAAAAACTGTTTTTT. Translation: CASSLSGNTEKLFF.

The V gene is TRBV25-1, the J gene TRBJ1-2; weak D call: TRBD1 (5 bases). The CDR3 spans 13 residues. The germline V and J ends were trimmed by 4 bases and 8 bases, with 14 bases remaining between them. Per the germline V gene, CDR1 is MGHDK and CDR2 is SYGVNS. CDR3: CASSARGQGGYTF. For the CDR3, the DNA is TGTGCCAGCAGTGCTAGAGGCCAGGGCGGCTACACCTTC.

This clonotype was recorded only once. An end of the junction does not agree with germline; a read error may underlie this. Here the CDR3 DNA reads TGCGCCAGCAGCTTAGAGGACAGGGATGTTAACGAGCAGTACTTC. Its protein product is CASSLEDRDVNEQYF. The chain joins TRBV7-6 to TRBJ2-7; TRBD1 aligns across 8 bases. Looked up from germline, CDR1 is SGHVS and CDR2 is FNYEAQ. The CDR3 consists of 15 residues.

The gene calls are TRBV11-1 and TRBJ1-1; TRBD1 aligns across 9 bases. Germline V gene sequence: CDR1 SGHAT, CDR2 FQDESV (reference sequence). The CDR3 length is 17 residues. V lost 0 bases, J lost 1 base, and 6 bases stayed unmatched. Here the CDR3 reads CASSLASWGQGNTEAFF. Here the CDR3 DNA reads TGTGCCAGCAGCTTAGCGTCTTGGGGACAGGGGAACACTGAAGCTTTCTTT.

This clonotype was seen at least ten times. This sequence joins TRBV12-3 or TRBV12-4 and TRBJ1-5; 7 positions match TRBD1. The CDR3 sequence is 15 residues long. With V trimmed by 6 bases and J by 3 bases, 8 bases remained unmatched. CDR3 in amino acids: CASSLGGTDNQPQHF. CDR3 coding DNA: TGTGCCAGCAGCCTTGGCGGGACAGACAATCAGCCCCAGCATTTT.

This clonotype came up many times. The rearrangement joins TRBV9 to TRBJ2-7, with D perhaps matching TRBD2 (5 bases). Germline V lookup: CDR1 SGDLS, CDR2 YYNGEE. V lost 6 bases, J lost 0 bases, and 10 bases lay in between. The CDR3 extends over 13 amino acids. CDR3 amino acids: CASIWRSSYEQYF. Written as DNA, the CDR3 is TGTGCCAGCATATGGAGGAGCTCCTACGAGCAGTACTTC.

This chain links TRBV2 with TRBJ2-2; 11 nucleotides match TRBD2. V lost 6 bases to trimming and J lost 6 bases; unmatched junction nucleotides: 12. Germline V gene lookup returns CDR1 SNHLY and CDR2 FYNNEI. This CDR3 contains 17 residues. The CDR3 DNA follows: TGTGCCAGCAGCCTCCTGAGACTAGCGGGATTGGCCGGGGAGCTGTTTTTT. It specifies CASSLLRLAGLAGELFF.

This sequence joins TRBV11-2 and TRBJ1-5; D gene unclear. This CDR3 region has 14 residues. V gave up 0 bases and J gave up 7 bases, with 10 bases separating them. The germline V gene has CDR1 SGHAT and CDR2 FQNNGV. The CDR3 DNA is TGTGCCAGCAGCTTAGATGGTCTCTGGCAGCCCCAGCATTTT. Encoded protein: CASSLDGLWQPQHF.

This clonotype was seen ten or more times. This chain links TRBV10-3 with TRBJ2-2; unclear D gene. Germline lookup yields CDR1 ENHRY and CDR2 SYGVKD. V was cut by 5 bases and J by 4 bases, with 5 bases left in between. The CDR3 is 12 residues long. The CDR3 region is CAISLGTGELFF. The CDR3 DNA sequence: TGTGCCATCAGTTTAGGCACCGGGGAGCTGTTTTTT.

The chain uses TRBV5-4 and TRBJ1-2; weak D call: TRBD1 (6 bases). Trimming stripped 1 base from V and 4 bases from J, with 11 bases between. The CDR3 sequence is 14 residues long. Germline CDR1 is SGHNT and CDR2 is YYREEE (reference sequence). CDR3 region: CASSLLTGPYGYTF. The CDR3 coding sequence is TGTGCCAGCAGCTTGTTAACAGGGCCCTATGGCTACACCTTC.

The chain carries TRBV7-8 and TRBJ1-3; no clear D. The ends were cut back, 2 bases at V and 0 bases at J, with 8 bases in the middle. CDR1 is SGHVS, CDR2 FQNEAQ, per germline. This CDR3 region has 15 residues. For the CDR3, the DNA is TGTGCCAGCAGCTTATTGGCACACTCTGGAAACACCATATATTTT. Encoded protein: CASSLLAHSGNTIYF.

This clonotype was counted at least ten times. This chain links TRBV29-1 with TRBJ2-5; tentatively, D is TRBD1 (5 bases). Germline assignment: CDR1 SQVTM and CDR2 ANQGSEA. CDR3 size: 13 residues. The ends were cut back, 5 bases at V and 2 bases at J, with 12 bases in the middle. CDR3 DNA: TGCAGCGTTCGCTGGACACAGCAAGAGACCCAGTACTTC. Encoded protein: CSVRWTQQETQYF.

The table lists this clonotype with many counts. This rearrangement joins TRBV7-2 to TRBJ1-5; D is ambiguous. V gave up 0 bases and J gave up 7 bases, with 4 bases separating them. Germline lookup yields CDR1 SGHTA and CDR2 FQGNSA. CDR3 length: 12 residues. The CDR3 nucleotides read TGTGCCAGCAGCTTAGCAGAGCAGCCCCAGCATTTT. It specifies CASSLAEQPQHF. The full variable domain, in which reference TRBV7-2 and TRBJ1-5 provide the parts outside the CDR3, is GAGVSQSPSNKVTEKGKDVELRCDPISGHTALYWYRQSLGQGLEFLIYFQGNSAPDKSGLPSDRFSAERTGGSVSTLTIQRTQQEDSAVYLCASSLAEQPQHFGDGTRLSIL.

The chain is built from TRBV24-1 and TRBJ2-6; 7 bases fit TRBD2. The CDR3 covers 14 residues. Trimming took 12 bases from V and 0 from J; bases not matched to a gene: 4. Germline V gives CDR1 KGHDR, CDR2 SFDVKD. This CDR3 is CAVSGDSGANVLTF. DNA of the CDR3: TGTGCCGTCAGCGGGGACTCTGGGGCCAACGTCCTGACTTTC.

The CDR3 bases are TGTGCCAGCAGCGCCGGGGGTAGCGGGTACCAAGAGACCCAGTACTTC. This sequence encodes CASSAGGSGYQETQYF. The chain couples TRBV9 to TRBJ2-5, with 7 bases fitting TRBD2. Losses at the gene ends were 3 bases for V and 0 bases for J; bases not matched to a gene: 8. The CDR3 loop spans 16 amino acids. Germline assignment: CDR1 SGDLS and CDR2 YYNGEE.

The V gene is TRBV2, the J gene TRBJ1-5; the D gene is possibly TRBD1 (5 bases). V was clipped by 4 bases and J by 3 bases, with 13 bases between them. Germline CDR1 and CDR2: SNHLY and FYNNEI. The CDR3 runs 15 residues. The CDR3 region is CASSAETVSNQPQHF. As DNA, the CDR3 is TGTGCCAGCAGTGCTGAGACAGTCTCCAATCAGCCCCAGCATTTT.

As concerns this clonotype: Germline is not matched at one junction end, which may reflect a read error. The chain combines TRBV2 with TRBJ2-7; D is undetermined. Germline V gene data show CDR1 as SNHLY and CDR2 as FYNNEI. The CDR3 covers 17 residues. CDR3 sequence: CASSQDLRRSTTYEQYF. The CDR3 bases are TGCGCCAGCAGCCAAGATCTTCGGCGGTCTACCACCTACGAGCAGTACTTC.

This sequence joins TRBV6-5 and TRBJ2-7; D possibly matches TRBD1 or TRBD2 (5 bases each). This CDR3 contains 14 residues. V was shortened by 5 bases and J by 2 bases, with 13 bases between the two germline ends. Germline loops: CDR1 MNHEY, CDR2 SVGAGI. The CDR3 loop is CASSNYRGPYEQYF. In DNA, the CDR3 is TGTGCCAGCAGTAACTACCGGGGCCCCTACGAGCAGTACTTC.

At least ten counts were recorded for this clonotype. The chain joins TRBV2 to TRBJ1-2, with D uncertain. The germline V gene encodes CDR1 SNHLY and CDR2 FYNNEI. The CDR3 is made up of 14 amino acids. V lost 6 bases to trimming and J lost 4 bases, with 15 bases between them. CDR3: CASRLAQLIYGYTF. Written as DNA, the CDR3 is TGTGCCAGCAGACTAGCCCAGCTAATCTATGGCTACACCTTC.

The chain is built from TRBV7-6 and TRBJ2-7; 11 bases line up with TRBD1. Germline values: CDR1 SGHVS, CDR2 FNYEAQ. After removal of 8 bases from V and 5 bases from J, the junction contained 14 bases not matched to a gene. CDR3 length: 16 amino acids. CDR3 region: CASSPPKGQGVDEQYF. The CDR3 DNA reads TGTGCCAGCTCACCACCCAAGGGACAGGGGGTCGACGAGCAGTACTTC.

A single count supports this clonotype. J is TRBJ1-5 and V is TRBV7-9; 8 bases match TRBD1. The CDR3 extends over 18 amino acids. With 7 bases clipped from V and 6 bases from J, the junction kept 20 bases outside the gene matches. From germline, CDR1 is SEHNR and CDR2 FQNEAQ (reference sequence). This CDR3 is CASISREVGQGAGQPQHF. As DNA, the CDR3 is TGTGCCAGCATCTCCAGGGAGGTGGGGCAGGGGGCCGGTCAGCCCCAGCATTTT.

The rearrangement joins TRBV7-2 to TRBJ1-2; 9 positions agree with TRBD1. Germline values: CDR1 SGHTA, CDR2 FQGNSA. The V and J ends lost 3 bases and 14 bases, in that order; junction bases with no gene match: 10. The CDR3 spans 13 residues. The CDR3 spells CASSLGQGEIETF. In DNA form, the CDR3 reads TGTGCCAGCAGCTTGGGACAGGGAGAAATCGAGACCTTC.

The gene calls are TRBV2 and TRBJ1-2; D unclear. The V and J ends lost 6 bases and 7 bases respectively, with 18 bases between them. This CDR3 has 14 residues. Germline V gives CDR1 SNHLY, CDR2 FYNNEI. Here the CDR3 DNA reads TGTGCCAGCAGCTCCCCCGGAGGGATTGGTGGCTACACCTTC. It specifies CASSSPGGIGGYTF. Full variable domain (rest looked up from reference TRBV2 and TRBJ1-2): EPEVTQTPSHQVTQMGQEVILRCVPISNHLYFYWYRQILGQKVEFLVSFYNNEISEKSEIFDDQFSVERPDGSNFTLKIRSTKLEDSAMYFCASSSPGGIGGYTFGSGTRLTVV.

This sequence joins TRBV6-5 and TRBJ2-2; the D is unclear. V lost 6 bases and J 1 base, leaving 9 bases between the germline ends. Germline CDR1 is MNHEY and CDR2 is SVGAGI. The CDR3 runs to 14 residues. The CDR3 DNA reads TGTGCCAGCAGGGCCGACGGGAACACCGGGGAGCTGTTTTTT. This translates into CASRADGNTGELFF.

This clonotype has a count of ten or more. The chain couples TRBV15 to TRBJ2-5, with D maybe TRBD1 (5 bases). The V end was cut by 3 bases, the J end by 4 bases, with 15 bases between. Per germline, CDR1 LNHNV and CDR2 YYDKDF (reference sequence). There are 15 residues in the CDR3. The CDR3 nucleotides read TGTGCCACCAGCAGGGTCGGCAGGGTAGGAGAGACCCAGTACTTC. As protein: CATSRVGRVGETQYF.

The chain links TRBV2 to TRBJ2-5; D gene uncertain. Germline-derived CDR1 and CDR2 are SNHLY and FYNNEI. The CDR3 is made up of 14 amino acids. V lost 2 bases, J lost 2 bases, and 9 bases lay in between. CDR3 in DNA: TGTGCCAGCAGTGAATCTCGCGCTCAAGAGACCCAGTACTTC. Its translation is CASSESRAQETQYF.

This clonotype occurred a few times. The J gene is TRBJ2-5, the V gene TRBV2, with 9 bases lining up with TRBD2. The germline CDR1 and CDR2 sequences are SNHLY and FYNNEI. The CDR3 loop spans 16 amino acids. Trimming removed 1 base from V and 5 bases from J; junction bases left unmatched: 8. CDR3 sequence reads: CASSEDLAGRRETQYF. The CDR3 DNA reads TGTGCCAGCAGTGAAGATCTAGCGGGGAGGAGGGAGACCCAGTACTTC.

V usage is TRBV4-3 and J usage is TRBJ2-5, with D unclear. Germline V gives CDR1 LGHNA, CDR2 YSLEER. Trimming took off 0 bases at V and 0 bases at J, with 11 bases between the two ends. The CDR3 has 16 amino acids. The CDR3 reads CASSQESDSYQETQYF. Written as DNA, the CDR3 is TGCGCCAGCAGCCAAGAGTCCGACTCGTACCAAGAGACCCAGTACTTC.

This clonotype was recorded at least ten times. The CDR3 sequence: CSVDRTSNTEAFF. The CDR3 DNA follows: TGCAGCGTGGATCGGACATCGAACACTGAAGCTTTCTTT. V usage is TRBV29-1 and J usage is TRBJ1-1, with D possibly TRBD1 on 5 matching bases. Germline-derived CDR1 and CDR2 are SQVTM and ANQGSEA. The CDR3 loop spans 13 amino acids. V was trimmed by 6 bases and J by 1 base, leaving 12 bases between them.

CDR3 sequence: CASRPGSQETQYF. Here the CDR3 DNA reads TGTGCCAGCAGGCCGGGATCCCAAGAGACCCAGTACTTC. The chain combines TRBV6-5 with TRBJ2-5; TRBD2 is a possible D gene (5 bases). This CDR3 contains 13 residues. With 6 bases removed from V and 1 base from J, the gap between germline ends came to 9 bases. The germline CDR1 and CDR2 sequences are MNHEY and SVGAGI.

The chain carries TRBV7-6 and TRBJ2-7; 11 bases are shared with TRBD1. The V gene end was trimmed by 3 bases and the J gene end by 5 bases; junction bases not matched to a gene: 9. This CDR3 region has 16 residues. Per germline, CDR1 SGHVS and CDR2 FNYEAQ. The CDR3 spells CASSLAPGTGGNEQYF. DNA for the CDR3: TGTGCCAGCAGCTTGGCCCCTGGGACAGGGGGGAACGAGCAGTACTTC.